Each of the 5 T cell receptor beta chains below was sequenced from the same sample in a study of PD-1 blockade in classical Hodgkin lymphoma. Every patient was affected by relapse after autologous stem cell transplantation, while exposure to brentuximab vedotin was not uniform. Sequencing was performed with immunoSEQ multiplex PCR; in TCRdb, only in-frame clones are kept and a portion is missing. The table lists some 90,000 clones, about 90% of them singletons, with approximately 2.4% in the top ten. Material: peripheral blood mononuclear cells (PBMCs), obtained before the second cycle of nivolumab. The receptors here all came from a human donor with classical Hodgkin lymphoma.

CDR3 protein: CASSSSGRLTSSYNEQFF. DNA of the CDR3: TGTGCCAGCAGTTCTAGCGGGAGGCTTACTAGCTCCTACAATGAGCAGTTCTTC. J is TRBJ2-1 and V is TRBV7-9; TRBD2 aligns across 11 bases. CDR3 length: 18 residues. The V segment lost 6 bases and the J segment 0 bases; nucleotides outside the gene matches: 10. Germline V CDR1 and CDR2: SEHNR, FQNEAQ (reference sequence).

This chain uses TRBV27 with TRBJ1-1; D uncertain. This CDR3 is 13 amino acids long. Deletions cut 3 bases from V and 1 base from J, with 6 bases between. Germline V gene sequence: CDR1 MNHEY, CDR2 SMNVEV (reference sequence). In nucleotides, the CDR3 is TGTGCCAGCAGTTTCGGTGCGAACACTGAAGCTTTCTTT. This sequence encodes CASSFGANTEAFF.

The CDR3 DNA reads as TGTGCCAGCAGCCAAGCGGACAGCTACGAGCAGTACTTC. Its translation is CASSQADSYEQYF. The chain uses TRBV4-2 and TRBJ2-5; possibly TRBD1 for D (6 bases). The J call may be wrong; the DNA end is better matched by TRBJ2-7. The CDR3 sequence is 13 residues long. CDR1 is LGHNA, CDR2 YNFKEQ, per germline.

This clone was found once. V and J are TRBV10-3 and TRBJ2-1, with a tentative D call TRBD2 (5 bases). CDR3 length: 14 residues. Trimming cost V 3 bases and J 6 bases, with 12 bases left between them. In germline, CDR1 is ENHRY, CDR2 SYGVKD. In nucleotides, the CDR3 is TGTGCCATCAGTGACGGGGAGCGGATCAATGAGCAGTTCTTC. Translating it yields CAISDGERINEQFF.

The chain employs TRBV5-1 and TRBJ2-6; 7 bases agree with TRBD2. J gave up 0 bases and V 4 bases, and 4 bases lay outside the gene matches. Germline-derived CDR1 and CDR2 are SGHRS and YFSETQ. The CDR3 runs 16 residues. The CDR3 loop is CASSPPGGSGANVLTF. Here the CDR3 DNA reads TGCGCCAGCAGCCCGCCGGGGGGCTCTGGGGCCAACGTCCTGACTTTC.